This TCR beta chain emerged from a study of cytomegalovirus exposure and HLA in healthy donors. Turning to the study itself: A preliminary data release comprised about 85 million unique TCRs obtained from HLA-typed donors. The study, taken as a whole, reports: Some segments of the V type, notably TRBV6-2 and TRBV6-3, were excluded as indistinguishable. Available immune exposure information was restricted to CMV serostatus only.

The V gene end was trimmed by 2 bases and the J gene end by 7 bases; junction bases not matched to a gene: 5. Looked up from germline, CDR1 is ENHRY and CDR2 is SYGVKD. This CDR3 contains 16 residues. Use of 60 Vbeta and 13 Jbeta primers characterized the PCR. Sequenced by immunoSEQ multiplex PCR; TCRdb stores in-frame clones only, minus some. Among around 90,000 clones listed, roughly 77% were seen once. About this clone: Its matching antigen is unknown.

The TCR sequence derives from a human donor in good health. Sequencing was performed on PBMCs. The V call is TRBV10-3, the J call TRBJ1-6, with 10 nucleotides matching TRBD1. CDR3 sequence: CAISERQGASNSPLHF. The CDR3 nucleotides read TGTGCCATCAGTGAGCGACAGGGGGCTTCGAATTCACCCCTCCACTTT.